Each of the 9 T cell receptor beta chains below was sequenced from the same sample in a study of CD8 T cells in Susac syndrome. Reverse transcription of 0.5 to 1 ug RNA was performed with random hexamers. TCRdb recomputed calls from the immunoSEQ multiplex PCR reads with MiXCR, one row per CDR3 protein. The data hold 190,000 or so distinct CDR3 sequences, with 95% observed a single time. The sample comprised CD4+ T cells from PBMCs. Receptors originate from a human donor with multiple sclerosis.

The chain joins TRBV4-1 to TRBJ2-1; 12 bases match TRBD2. Germline loops: CDR1 MGHRA, CDR2 YSYEKL. CDR3 length equals 16 residues. Trimming removed 4 bases from V and 8 bases from J; junction bases left unmatched: 9. As DNA, the CDR3 is TGCGCCAGCAGCCCTGCTACTAGCGGGGGGATCGATGAGCAGTTCTTC. Its translation: CASSPATSGGIDEQFF.

The V and J genes are TRBV6-4 and TRBJ2-3; 10 bases map to TRBD2. V lost 4 bases, J lost 1 base, and 5 bases stayed unmatched. The CDR3 is 16 amino acids. Germline CDR1 and CDR2: MRHNA and SNTAGT. The CDR3 DNA reads as TGTGCCAGCAGTGGCCTAGCGGGGGCCGGCACAGATACGCAGTATTTT. Its protein is CASSGLAGAGTDTQYF.

The gene calls are TRBV27 and TRBJ1-6, with D unresolved. V lost 4 bases and J 0 bases, leaving 10 bases between the germline ends. This CDR3 has 16 amino acids. Germline loops: CDR1 MNHEY, CDR2 SMNVEV (reference sequence). CDR3 in amino acids: CASSYGRNSYNSPLHF. DNA of the CDR3: TGTGCCAGCAGTTACGGCAGGAACTCCTATAATTCACCCCTCCACTTT.

V usage is TRBV20-1 and J usage is TRBJ2-6, with TRBD1 matching over 10 bases. From germline, CDR1 is DFQATT and CDR2 SNEGSKA (reference sequence). The CDR3 runs 16 residues. The J segment lost 1 base and the V segment lost 6 bases, leaving 6 bases of the junction unmatched. The CDR3 loop is CSAPGQGISGANVLTF. Here the CDR3 DNA reads TGCAGTGCCCCGGGACAGGGGATTTCTGGGGCCAACGTCCTGACTTTC.

The CDR3 region is CASSLGDTGANVLTF. Here the CDR3 DNA reads TGCGCCAGCAGCTTGGGGGACACTGGGGCCAACGTCCTGACTTTC. V usage is TRBV5-1 and J usage is TRBJ2-6; weak D call: TRBD1 (6 bases). The CDR3 is 15 residues long. V lost 0 bases and J 2 bases, leaving 6 bases between the germline ends. Germline V lookup: CDR1 SGHRS, CDR2 YFSETQ.

This clonotype was observed a handful of times. The chain combines TRBV3-1 with TRBJ1-1, with D unclear. This CDR3 is built from 13 residues. The V and J ends lost 4 bases and 0 bases respectively, with 6 bases between them. CDR1 and CDR2 (germline): LGHDT, YNNKEL (reference sequence). CDR3 nucleotide sequence: TGTGCCAGCAGCCGTACTTTGAACACTGAAGCTTTCTTT. It codes for CASSRTLNTEAFF. The full variable domain, with the rest looked up from reference TRBV3-1 and TRBJ1-1, is DTAVSQTPKYLVTQMGNDKSIKCEQNLGHDTMYWYKQDSKKFLKIMFSYNNKELIINETVPNRFSPKSPDKAHLNLHINSLELGDSAVYFCASSRTLNTEAFFGQGTRLTVV.

The chain is built from TRBV29-1 and TRBJ1-1; D is undetermined. CDR1 and CDR2 from the germline V gene are SQVTM and ANQGSEA. Trimming pared 3 bases from V and 5 bases from J, leaving 13 bases between. CDR3 length: 13 amino acids. The CDR3 reads CSVESETRTEAFF. CDR3 DNA sequence: TGCAGCGTTGAGTCGGAGACCAGGACTGAAGCTTTCTTT.

The rearrangement uses TRBV29-1 and TRBJ1-1; 7 bases agree with TRBD1. V trimming: 5 bases; J trimming: 1 base; junction bases outside the gene matches: 16. This CDR3 has 17 residues. The germline V gene encodes CDR1 SQVTM and CDR2 ANQGSEA. CDR3 sequence: CSVSSGGGRHGNTEAFF. The DNA of the CDR3 is TGCAGCGTTTCATCAGGGGGTGGCCGCCATGGGAACACTGAAGCTTTCTTT.

CDR3 in amino acids: CSVNPTGSGANVLTF. The CDR3 bases are TGCAGCGTCAACCCCACAGGCTCTGGGGCCAACGTCCTGACTTTC. This rearrangement joins TRBV29-1 to TRBJ2-6; tentative D call: TRBD1 (5 bases). The CDR3 consists of 15 residues. The germline CDR1 and CDR2 sequences are SQVTM and ANQGSEA. Trimming removed 6 bases from V and 0 bases from J, with 12 bases in between.